The sequence of this T cell receptor beta chain was determined in a study of blood T cell repertoires in COVID-19. Germline CDR1 and CDR2: KGHSH and LQKENI. CDR3 size: 15 residues. TCRdb's table, derived via immunoSEQ multiplex PCR, lists solely in-frame clones and lacks some. The sample consists of around 82,000 clones, about nine tenths of them appearing once. A word on this clone: The junction does not match germline at one end; this may be a read error.

The TCR originated in a human donor in a cohort sampled during active COVID-19. Sequencing used peripheral blood. The chain couples TRBV18 to TRBJ1-2; D is uncertain. CDR3 in amino acids: CASSPRGPVNDGYTF. Here the CDR3 DNA reads TGTGCCAGCTCACCGCGGGGTCCGGTTAACGATGGCTACACCTTC.